The 8 T cell receptor beta chains below all came from one sample that was sequenced in a study of tumor and adjacent non-tumor tissue in lung cancer. TCRbeta libraries were built with three rounds of nested PCR, modified from ARM-PCR. TCRdb processed the multiplex PCR reads anew with MiXCR; each CDR3 protein has one entry. The table has around 120,000 distinct CDR3 sequences, about 66% seen once. The template was RNA from unsorted bulk tissue. The sample comprised lung tumor tissue. The source is a man aged 25 to 45 with non-small cell lung cancer.

Remarks on this clonotype: Mismatch with germline at one junction end may stem from a read error. The chain is built from TRBV20-1 and TRBJ2-1; 9 positions agree with TRBD2. Germline lookup yields CDR1 DFQATT and CDR2 SNEGSKA (reference sequence). This CDR3 has 16 amino acids. For the CDR3, the DNA is TGCAGTGTCAATTGGGGGCGGGAGGGCCCCTACAATGAGCGGTTCTTC. This translates into CSVNWGREGPYNERFF.

This clonotype was found many times. This sequence joins TRBV20-1 and TRBJ2-1; 12 nucleotides match TRBD2. V dropped 6 bases and J dropped 5; count of bases not matched to a gene: 5. The CDR3 extends over 14 amino acids. CDR1 is DFQATT and CDR2 is SNEGSKA in the germline V gene (reference sequence). CDR3 nucleotide sequence: TGCAGTGCGAAGACTAGCGGGGGCCACAATGAGCAGTTCTTC. It encodes CSAKTSGGHNEQFF.

Comments on this clonotype: A single base separates this from a much larger clone, so it may be a read error. CDR3 region: CANSYGWEQYF. Written as DNA, the CDR3 is TGTGCCAACAGTTACGGGTGGGAGCAGTACTTC. This sequence joins TRBV6-2 or TRBV6-3 and TRBJ2-7; D unclear. The CDR3 runs to 11 residues. Germline V gene sequence: CDR1 MNHEY, CDR2 SVGEGT.

The table lists this clonotype with a few counts. Since a much larger clone is just one base distant, this may be a read error. The V and J genes are TRBV7-8 and TRBJ2-3; D ambiguous. The CDR3 contains 12 residues. Trimming pared 1 base from V and 4 bases from J, leaving 3 bases between. Germline CDR1 and CDR2: SGHVS and FQNEAQ. In DNA form, the CDR3 reads TGTGCCAGCAGCTTAGAGTCAGATACGCAGTATTTT. Translated, it gives CASSLESDTQYF.

Regarding this clonotype: One end of the junction does not line up with germline, which may come from a read error. The chain combines TRBV5-6 with TRBJ2-5; D not certain. The CDR3 is 11 residues long. Germline CDR1 is SGHDT and CDR2 is YYEEEE. DNA of the CDR3: TGTGCCAGCAGCTTCAAGGAGACCCAGCACTTC. The encoded protein is CASSFKETQHF.

The chain links TRBV29-1 to TRBJ2-5; D gene ambiguous. Trimming pared 4 bases from V and 14 bases from J, leaving 20 bases between. From germline, CDR1 is SQVTM and CDR2 ANQGSEA. This CDR3 is 12 amino acids long. CDR3 sequence: CSVGLVQDIQYF. The CDR3 nucleotides read TGCAGCGTTGGGTTGGTACAAGATATCCAATACTTC. Supplemented by reference TRBV29-1 and TRBJ2-5, the full variable domain reads SAVISQKPSRDICQRGTSLTIQCQVDSQVTMMFWYRQQPGQSLTLIATANQGSEATYESGFVIDKFPISRPNLTFSTLTVSNMSPEDSSIYLCSVGLVQDIQYFGPGTRLLVL.

J is TRBJ1-3 and V is TRBV5-1; possible D gene TRBD1, 6 bases. Trimming removed 2 bases at V and 3 bases at J, with 15 bases between. CDR3 length: 16 residues. Germline CDR1 reads SGHRS; CDR2 reads YFSETQ. CDR3 protein: CASSFEQQGGGNTIYF. The CDR3, as DNA: TGCGCCAGCAGCTTCGAGCAACAGGGTGGTGGAAACACCATATATTTT. The variable domain in full, with the rest retrieved from reference TRBV5-1 and TRBJ1-3, is KAGVTQTPRYLIKTRGQQVTLSCSPISGHRSVSWYQQTPGQGLQFLFEYFSETQRNKGNFPGRFSGRQFSNSRSEMNVSTLELGDSALYLCASSFEQQGGGNTIYFGEGSWLTVV.

The CDR3 sequence: CSVTGLEAIDTQYF. The CDR3 DNA sequence: TGCAGCGTTACAGGACTAGAAGCCATAGATACGCAGTATTTT. This sequence joins TRBV29-1 and TRBJ2-3, with 7 bases lining up with TRBD2. The germline gives CDR1 SQVTM, CDR2 ANQGSEA. The CDR3 covers 14 residues. Unmatched junction bases numbered 10, after V lost 5 bases and J lost 5 bases.